The rows below give T cell receptor beta chains drawn from one sample of a study of breast tumors, draining lymph nodes, adjacent tissues. In TCRdb, the multiplex PCR reads were re-called with MiXCR into one record per CDR3 protein. The data contain under 300,000 distinct CDR3 sequences, under 40% of them singletons. Sequencing used axillary lymph node tissue. The receptors here all came from a female donor with breast cancer. Some clones in this sample may be carry-over from other donors' samples. Each CDR3 is given with its conserved first and last residue.

CDR3	V	J
CASSPGLAGGTQYF	TRBV7-3	TRBJ2-5
CASSDLDSALAPSGGYYNEQFF	TRBV25-1	TRBJ2-1
CASSAGGGSGNTIYF	TRBV6-1	TRBJ1-3
CATTESGSIDEQFF	TRBV24-1	TRBJ2-1
CASSFKRVNSPLHF	TRBV11-3	TRBJ1-6
CASSLISSNTGELFF	TRBV18	TRBJ2-2
CASSHSGTGPMVGYTF	TRBV6-5	TRBJ1-2
CASSLGTGERYEQYF	TRBV7-8	TRBJ2-7
CAGSLGTSSHEQYF	TRBV7-2	TRBJ2-7
CATSLSPGQGTNNSPLHF	TRBV24-1	TRBJ1-6
CSAKTGTGKIDEQFF	TRBV20-1	TRBJ2-1
CASSVGVAGVLAGELFF	TRBV9	TRBJ2-2
CATSDPQEYSGNTIYF	TRBV24-1	TRBJ1-3
CSAIPLHRGDGNTIYF	TRBV20-1	TRBJ1-3
CASSLAGLGSYNEQFF	TRBV11-3	TRBJ2-1
CASSLDNYDYTF	TRBV7-8	TRBJ1-2